This TCR beta chain was identified in a study of T-cell reconstitution after alpha-beta-depleted transplantation in children. The TCRbeta library was prepared with unique molecular identifiers. TCRdb used MiXCR to reprocess the PCR reads, holding one entry per CDR3 protein. The data contain hundreds of thousands of distinct CDR3 sequences, 13% of them singletons. This CDR3 spans 14 amino acids. V trimming: 5 bases; J trimming: 3 bases; junction bases outside the gene matches: 7. Looked up from germline, CDR1 is LNHNV and CDR2 is YYDKDF (reference sequence). Regarding the study as a whole: There were some patients whose high TCRbeta diversity at day 60 came from surviving recipient T cells and thymic progenitors.

Details on this clonotype: Its cognate antigen is unknown.

The chain is built from TRBV15 and TRBJ2-7, with 7 positions matching TRBD2. This sample comprised PBMCs, obtained before TCRalphabeta/CD19-depleted stem cell transplant. The source of this sequence is a girl aged 2-9 years with congenital amegakaryocytic thrombocytopenia, due to receive a stem cell transplant. The CDR3 DNA reads TGTGCCACCAGCGCACCTCAGCGGGGCTACGAGCAGTACTTC. Translation: CATSAPQRGYEQYF. Supplemented by reference TRBV15 and TRBJ2-7, the full variable domain reads DAMVIQNPRYQVTQFGKPVTLSCSQTLNHNVMYWYQQKSSQAPKLLFHYYDKDFNNEADTPDNFQSRRPNTSFCFLDIRSPGLGDTAMYLCATSAPQRGYEQYFGPGTRLTVT.